One sample yielded the 28 T cell receptor beta chains listed below, sequenced in a study of cytomegalovirus exposure and HLA in healthy donors. Primers for the PCR totalled 60 Vbeta and 13 Jbeta. Assay: immunoSEQ multiplex PCR; the TCRdb copy retains only in-frame clones and omits some. The table records around 230,000 clones, 60% to 80% of them present only once. Sample: PBMCs. All receptors come from a male donor in good health and CMV-seronegative.

This chain uses TRBV10-3 with TRBJ1-3; 8 positions agree with TRBD1. Germline trimming cut 6 bases from V and 2 bases from J; bases unmatched to any gene: 3. Germline CDR1 and CDR2: ENHRY and SYGVKD. The CDR3 consists of 14 residues. The CDR3 is CAISPGGTGNTIYF. The CDR3 region has the DNA TGTGCCATCAGCCCAGGGGGCACTGGAAACACCATATATTTT.

This clone appeared a few times. The chain links TRBV29-1 to TRBJ1-2; 7 bases are shared with TRBD1. Trimming cost V 6 bases and J 8 bases; bases outside gene matches: 9. The CDR3 extends over 12 amino acids. CDR1 SQVTM and CDR2 ANQGSEA come from the germline V gene. The CDR3 loop reads CSVATTGFGYTF. The CDR3 bases are TGCAGCGTGGCTACGACAGGGTTCGGCTACACCTTC.

This clone was counted only a few times. J is TRBJ2-5 and V is TRBV5-1; tentative D call: TRBD1 (6 bases). V lost 0 bases and J lost 3, with 15 bases in between. The CDR3 runs 16 residues. The germline V gene has CDR1 SGHRS and CDR2 YFSETQ. The CDR3 loop reads CASSLALGQTKETQYF. DNA for the CDR3: TGCGCCAGCAGCTTGGCCCTCGGACAGACCAAAGAGACCCAGTACTTC. Based on the CDR3 plus reference TRBV5-1 and TRBJ2-5, the full variable domain is KAGVTQTPRYLIKTRGQQVTLSCSPISGHRSVSWYQQTPGQGLQFLFEYFSETQRNKGNFPGRFSGRQFSNSRSEMNVSTLELGDSALYLCASSLALGQTKETQYFGPGTRLLVL.

This clone occurred a few times. The V and J genes are TRBV28 and TRBJ1-4, with TRBD1 matching 10 bases. CDR1 is MDHEN and CDR2 is SYDVKM in the germline V gene. The trim removed 6 bases at V and 1 base at J, leaving 5 bases unmatched. This CDR3 comprises 16 residues. CDR3 sequence (DNA): TGTGCCAGCAGCGGACAGGGGGGGATAACTAATGAAAAACTGTTTTTT. It is translated as CASSGQGGITNEKLFF.

The genes are TRBV27 and TRBJ2-1, with 10 positions matching TRBD2. Germline V gene data show CDR1 as MNHEY and CDR2 as SMNVEV (reference sequence). The ends lost 3 bases at V and 0 bases at J; junction bases unmatched: 11. The CDR3 has 19 amino acids. For the CDR3, the DNA is TGTGCCAGCAGTTTTACCCGAATTAGCGGGGGGAGCTCCTACAATGAGCAGTTCTTC. It specifies CASSFTRISGGSSYNEQFF.

CDR3 protein: CASSFRDRGRLNYGYTF. CDR3 bases: TGTGCCAGCAGTTTCCGGGACAGGGGGCGGCTGAACTATGGCTACACCTTC. The V and J genes are TRBV27 and TRBJ1-2, with 12 bases matching TRBD1. V was clipped by 3 bases and J by 2 bases; unmatched bases: 7. The CDR3 runs 17 residues. CDR1 is MNHEY and CDR2 is SMNVEV in the germline V gene (reference sequence).

The rearrangement links TRBV30 to TRBJ2-5; D not resolved. The germline V gene encodes CDR1 GTSNPN and CDR2 SVGIG (reference sequence). The CDR3 consists of 13 residues. Trimming removed 1 base at V and 4 bases at J, with 10 bases between. CDR3: CAWSDLTLETQYF. The CDR3 bases are TGTGCCTGGAGTGATTTGACATTAGAGACCCAGTACTTC.

Written as DNA, the CDR3 is TGTGCCAGTCTAGGACAGGATGGAGGCTACACCTTC. It yields the protein CASLGQDGGYTF. This chain uses TRBV7-3 with TRBJ1-2, with 7 bases identical to TRBD1. Looked up from germline, CDR1 is SGHTA and CDR2 is FQGTGA. This CDR3 has 12 amino acids. The J segment lost 8 bases and the V segment lost 9 bases, leaving 9 bases of the junction unmatched.

V gene TRBV5-4 combines with J gene TRBJ1-6; 8 positions agree with TRBD1. Germline CDR1 SGHNT, CDR2 YYREEE (reference sequence). V lost 2 bases, J lost 7 bases, and 8 bases stayed unmatched. This CDR3 region has 16 residues. CDR3 nucleotides: TGTGCCAGCAGCTTAATGACAGGGGTTGGAAATTCACCCCTCCACTTT. Its translation: CASSLMTGVGNSPLHF.

V usage is TRBV11-1 and J usage is TRBJ2-1; possibly TRBD2 for D (6 bases). V was trimmed by 3 bases and J by 6 bases, leaving 18 bases between them. The length of the CDR3 is 16 residues. Germline lookup yields CDR1 SGHAT and CDR2 FQDESV (reference sequence). The CDR3 DNA follows: TGTGCCAGCAGCTTCCCACCTTGGATGGGGGGCAATGAGCAGTTCTTC. Its translation: CASSFPPWMGGNEQFF.

This clone was found a few times. The V and J genes are TRBV4-1 and TRBJ2-1; D call uncertain. In germline, CDR1 is MGHRA, CDR2 YSYEKL. The CDR3 length is 15 residues. V lost 0 bases, J lost 0 bases, and 6 bases lay in between. CDR3: CASSQEGSSYNEQFF. The CDR3 nucleotides read TGCGCCAGCAGCCAAGAGGGCTCCTCCTACAATGAGCAGTTCTTC.

This chain joins TRBV10-3 and TRBJ2-5; 8 bases line up with TRBD1. The CDR3 spans 16 residues. V trimming: 11 bases; J trimming: 1 base; junction bases outside the gene matches: 15. Germline V gene data show CDR1 as ENHRY and CDR2 as SYGVKD. CDR3 sequence reads: CARQGALFPPQETQYF. Written as DNA, the CDR3 is TGTGCCCGGCAGGGGGCCCTCTTCCCCCCCCAAGAGACCCAGTACTTC.

J is TRBJ2-6 and V is TRBV29-1; 9 nucleotides agree with TRBD1. Germline V lookup: CDR1 SQVTM, CDR2 ANQGSEA. With V trimmed by 6 bases and J by 4 bases, 10 bases remained unmatched. The CDR3 is made up of 16 amino acids. CDR3 region: CSVPGQGSPGANVLTF. DNA of the CDR3: TGCAGCGTGCCGGGACAGGGATCTCCCGGGGCCAACGTCCTGACTTTC.

This chain joins TRBV6-5 and TRBJ2-5; TRBD2 is a possible D gene (7 bases). The tail of the sequence fits TRBJ2-7 better, so the J call may be wrong. The CDR3 runs 14 residues. Germline V lookup: CDR1 MNHEY, CDR2 SVGAGI. CDR3: CASSYSGGLGEQYF. CDR3 coding DNA: TGTGCCAGCAGTTACTCGGGGGGGCTAGGCGAGCAGTACTTC.

About this clone itself: This specimen includes other DNA sequences encoding the same CDR3. The rearrangement uses TRBV9 and TRBJ2-3; 10 nucleotides align to TRBD1. Germline loops: CDR1 SGDLS, CDR2 YYNGEE. V lost 2 bases, J lost 2 bases, and 2 bases stayed unmatched. The CDR3 spans 15 residues. CDR3 sequence reads: CASSVGTGVTDTQYF. CDR3 DNA sequence: TGTGCCAGCAGCGTCGGGACAGGGGTCACAGATACGCAGTATTTT.

The V call is TRBV7-9, the J call TRBJ1-1; D unclear. This CDR3 is 15 amino acids long. Per the germline V gene, CDR1 is SEHNR and CDR2 is FQNEAQ (reference sequence). Trimming stripped 6 bases from V and 1 base from J, with 15 bases between. DNA of the CDR3: TGTGCCAGCAGTACCTCTTCGGGGTGGAACACTGAAGCTTTCTTT. Amino acid sequence: CASSTSSGWNTEAFF.

V gene TRBV18 combines with J gene TRBJ2-7; 7 bases align to TRBD2. Germline loops: CDR1 KGHSH, CDR2 LQKENI. V shed 6 bases and J 1 base; nucleotides not matched to a gene: 9. This CDR3 is 15 amino acids long. CDR3 amino acids: CASSNSRERSYEQYF. The CDR3, as DNA: TGTGCCAGCTCCAATTCGCGGGAGCGGTCCTACGAGCAGTACTTC.

V is TRBV5-1 and J is TRBJ2-7, with D possibly being TRBD2 (6 bases). Germline V CDR1 and CDR2: SGHRS, YFSETQ. Trimming cost V 0 bases and J 6 bases, with 16 bases left between them. This CDR3 comprises 15 residues. The chain's CDR3 is CASSLVAGTGGEQYF. The CDR3 DNA reads as TGCGCCAGCAGCTTGGTGGCAGGGACTGGGGGCGAGCAGTACTTC.

The J gene is TRBJ2-1, the V gene TRBV2, with 13 bases identical to TRBD2. This CDR3 contains 13 residues. The germline V gene has CDR1 SNHLY and CDR2 FYNNEI. V trimming: 6 bases; J trimming: 10 bases; junction bases outside the gene matches: 3. CDR3 region: CASSGLAGVEQFF. For the CDR3, the DNA is TGTGCCAGCAGCGGACTAGCGGGAGTCGAGCAGTTCTTC.

This clone was detected only once. This chain joins TRBV4-2 and TRBJ2-5, with D maybe TRBD1 (6 bases). V was clipped by 1 base and J by 2 bases, with 11 bases between them. This CDR3 spans 15 amino acids. Germline V gene sequence: CDR1 LGHNA, CDR2 YNFKEQ. The CDR3 DNA follows: TGTGCCAGCAGCCAAGTTCCACAGGGTCAAGAGACCCAGTACTTC. As protein: CASSQVPQGQETQYF.

The J gene is TRBJ2-3, the V gene TRBV18; 9 bases fit TRBD2. The germline V gene has CDR1 KGHSH and CDR2 LQKENI. This CDR3 spans 16 amino acids. V gave up 1 base and J gave up 2 bases; unmatched junction bases: 4. The CDR3 spells CASSPLAGVTTDTQYF. In nucleotides, the CDR3 is TGTGCCAGCTCACCACTAGCGGGGGTGACCACAGATACGCAGTATTTT.

This sequence joins TRBV28 and TRBJ1-2; possibly TRBD1 for D (5 bases). The ends were cut back, 0 bases at V and 6 bases at J, with 8 bases in the middle. The germline gives CDR1 MDHEN, CDR2 SYDVKM. There are 13 residues in the CDR3. This CDR3 reads CASSLWGGDGYTF. The CDR3 DNA is TGTGCCAGCAGTTTATGGGGAGGGGATGGCTACACCTTC.

This clone turned up a few times. The rearrangement joins TRBV10-1 to TRBJ1-1; 9 bases match TRBD1. Germline V gives CDR1 WNHNN, CDR2 SYGVQD (reference sequence). The CDR3 runs to 16 residues. The trim removed 3 bases at V and 1 base at J, leaving 6 bases unmatched. The CDR3 nucleotides read TGCGCCAGCAGTGAAGGACAGGGGAGGCCGAACACTGAAGCTTTCTTT. Its translation is CASSEGQGRPNTEAFF.

This clone was observed a few times. The rearrangement joins TRBV19 to TRBJ1-1, with 11 bases identical to TRBD1. Germline V gene lookup returns CDR1 LNHDA and CDR2 SQIVND (reference sequence). The CDR3 extends over 16 amino acids. V lost 9 bases, J lost 2 bases, and 11 bases stayed unmatched. CDR3 sequence reads: CASSPGTGGSNTEAFF. The DNA for the CDR3 is TGTGCCAGCTCCCCCGGGACAGGGGGATCAAACACTGAAGCTTTCTTT.

The DNA of the CDR3 is TGTGCCAGCAGTTACCCTCCGGGGGGGCGCTACGAGCAGTACTTC. It encodes CASSYPPGGRYEQYF. The chain has TRBV6-6 and TRBJ2-7; 8 bases are a match to TRBD2. This CDR3 comprises 15 residues. Germline V lookup: CDR1 MNHNY, CDR2 SVGAGI (reference sequence). The junction had 6 bases not matched to a gene; V was cut back by 2 bases and J by 3 bases.

CDR3 protein: CASSFSVGNTIYF. CDR3 DNA: TGTGCCAGCAGTTTTAGCGTTGGAAACACCATATATTTT. This chain uses TRBV28 with TRBJ1-3; D gene unclear. Trimming cost V 3 bases and J 3 bases, with 6 bases left between them. Looked up from germline, CDR1 is MDHEN and CDR2 is SYDVKM. CDR3 size: 13 residues.

Remarks on this clone: One junction end does not reproduce the germline sequence, and a read error may be involved. This chain links TRBV7-9 with TRBJ2-7, with 11 nucleotides matching TRBD2. The V gene's germline CDR1 is SEHNR and CDR2 FQNEAQ (reference sequence). The CDR3 spans 16 residues. The CDR3 region is CSSSLAGGVYSYEQYF. Written as DNA, the CDR3 is TGTTCCAGCAGCTTAGCGGGAGGGGTCTACTCCTACGAGCAGTACTTC.

The chain employs TRBV7-9 and TRBJ2-3; D ambiguous. This CDR3 region has 13 residues. Looked up from germline, CDR1 is SEHNR and CDR2 is FQNEAQ (reference sequence). The V end lost 0 bases, the J end lost 5 bases, and 6 bases lay between the germline ends. DNA for the CDR3: TGTGCCAGCAGCTTAGCCTCCCTAGATACGCAGTATTTT. Its protein product is CASSLASLDTQYF.